This T cell receptor beta chain was captured by sequencing in a study of T cells in Graves' hyperthyroidism and ophthalmopathy. For the study at large: Before treatment of any kind, peripheral blood was taken at initial diagnosis. General observations from the study: Ophthalmopathy got predicted by the model a median around 6.6 months before its onset.

There were TCR beta CDR3 regions amplified from RNA transcripts. First-round RT-PCR of the TCR CDR3 relied on the HTBI primer set. In TCRdb, the multiplex PCR reads were re-called with MiXCR into one record per CDR3 protein. The data contain 600,000 to 800,000 distinct CDR3 sequences, roughly 32% of them singletons. A remark on this clonotype: Its antigen is as yet unknown.

The CDR3 covers 13 residues. Germline V CDR1 and CDR2: SEHNR, FQNEAQ (reference sequence). V was pared by 5 bases and J by 5 bases, with 12 bases between. Hyperthyroidism, newly diagnosed and lasting under 2 months, affected patients aged 18 to 65. This sample holds PBMCs from 8 to 10 ml fresh peripheral blood. Material: blood. The gene calls are TRBV7-9 and TRBJ1-1, with D tentatively TRBD1 (5 bases). This sequence originates from a woman aged 40 to 50 with Graves' hyperthyroidism. DNA of the CDR3: TGTGCCAGCAGCAGAAGGGGAGAAACTGAAGCTTTCTTT. This gives the protein CASSRRGETEAFF.